This entry lists 13 T cell receptor beta chains sequenced from one sample in a study of shared clonotypes between healthy human individuals. Profiled with immunoSEQ multiplex PCR; TCRdb holds only in-frame clones, not every one. The sample shows 2 million to 2.5 million clones, approximately 95% of them seen only once. The sample was naive CD4+ T cells from PBMCs. Subset defined: CD45RA+ positively selected. These TCRs come from a man between 18 and 29 years old in good health. Some clones in this sample may be carry-over from other donors' samples.

This clone has only a few counts. The chain couples TRBV2 to TRBJ1-2; TRBD1 aligns across 7 bases. The CDR3 consists of 15 residues. The V gene end was trimmed by 4 bases and the J gene end by 2 bases; junction bases not matched to a gene: 7. The germline V gene encodes CDR1 SNHLY and CDR2 FYNNEI. The CDR3 spells CASSATGTENYGYTF. DNA of the CDR3: TGTGCCAGCAGTGCAACCGGGACAGAGAACTATGGCTACACCTTC. Full variable domain (outside the CDR3, taken from reference TRBV2 and TRBJ1-2): EPEVTQTPSHQVTQMGQEVILRCVPISNHLYFYWYRQILGQKVEFLVSFYNNEISEKSEIFDDQFSVERPDGSNFTLKIRSTKLEDSAMYFCASSATGTENYGYTFGSGTRLTVV.

V usage is TRBV28 and J usage is TRBJ2-7; perhaps TRBD2 as D (6 bases). Germline CDR1 and CDR2: MDHEN and SYDVKM. With 7 bases removed from V and 9 bases from J, the gap between germline ends came to 16 bases. The CDR3 has 12 amino acids. CDR3 nucleotides: TGTGCCAGCAATACCGGGACTCACAGGCAGTACTTC. It yields the protein CASNTGTHRQYF.

Notes on this clone: Other DNA sequences in this sample translate to the same CDR3. V is TRBV2 and J is TRBJ2-1; 12 nucleotides align to TRBD2. Per germline, CDR1 SNHLY and CDR2 FYNNEI. CDR3 length: 13 residues. V lost 6 bases, J lost 9 bases, and 3 bases stayed unmatched. The chain's CDR3 is CASRTSGRSEQFF. CDR3 sequence (DNA): TGTGCCAGCAGGACTAGCGGGAGAAGTGAGCAGTTCTTC.

The sample holds one count of this clone. The chain has TRBV5-8 and TRBJ1-3; 8 positions match TRBD1. Losses at the gene ends were 2 bases for V and 4 bases for J; bases not matched to a gene: 8. Germline CDR1 and CDR2: SGHTS and YDEGEE. The CDR3 runs to 16 residues. CDR3 nucleotides: TGTGCCAGCAGCTTCTCCGGGACAGGCCCGGGAAACACCATATATTTT. It is translated as CASSFSGTGPGNTIYF.

The chain couples TRBV9 to TRBJ1-5, with D uncertain. The CDR3 totals 12 residues. Germline loops: CDR1 SGDLS, CDR2 YYNGEE. The V end lost 4 bases, the J end lost 4 bases, and 6 bases lay between the germline ends. The CDR3 here is CASSSGNQPQHF. DNA for the CDR3: TGTGCCAGCAGCTCAGGTAATCAGCCCCAGCATTTT.

The chain combines TRBV5-8 with TRBJ2-7; D remains unclear. Trimming left V 3 bases short and J 2 bases short, with 18 bases between. CDR3 length: 16 amino acids. Looked up from germline, CDR1 is SGHTS and CDR2 is YDEGEE. CDR3 sequence reads: CASSSHTNPIPYEQYF. Written as DNA, the CDR3 is TGTGCCAGCAGCTCCCACACTAACCCAATCCCCTACGAGCAGTACTTC.

CDR3 DNA: TGTGCCAGCAGCCTGGACCGCCAAATGCCCTACACCTTC. Translating gives CASSLDRQMPYTF. The chain recombines TRBV7-3 with TRBJ1-2; no clear D. V was pared by 5 bases and J by 10 bases, with 17 bases between. The length of the CDR3 is 13 residues. Per germline, CDR1 SGHTA and CDR2 FQGTGA. Supplemented by reference TRBV7-3 and TRBJ1-2, the full variable domain reads GAGVSQTPSNKVTEKGKYVELRCDPISGHTALYWYRQSLGQGPEFLIYFQGTGAADDSGLPNDRFFAVRPEGSVSTLKIQRTERGDSAVYLCASSLDRQMPYTFGSGTRLTVV.

This chain uses TRBV5-1 with TRBJ2-1; maybe TRBD1 (5 bases). Germline V CDR1 and CDR2: SGHRS, YFSETQ. Trimming took off 1 base at V and 2 bases at J, with 7 bases between the two ends. This CDR3 comprises 14 residues. The CDR3 DNA is TGCGCCAGCAGCTTGCCCAGGGCCTACAATGAGCAGTTCTTC. Translated, it gives CASSLPRAYNEQFF.

V is TRBV7-3 and J is TRBJ1-1, with unresolved D. This CDR3 is built from 14 residues. The germline CDR1 and CDR2 sequences are SGHTA and FQGTGA. V lost 0 bases and J lost 2, with 7 bases in between. The CDR3 here is CASSLTGINTEAFF. CDR3 DNA sequence: TGTGCCAGCAGCTTAACAGGGATCAACACTGAAGCTTTCTTT. The variable domain in full, with the rest retrieved from reference TRBV7-3 and TRBJ1-1, is GAGVSQTPSNKVTEKGKYVELRCDPISGHTALYWYRQSLGQGPEFLIYFQGTGAADDSGLPNDRFFAVRPEGSVSTLKIQRTERGDSAVYLCASSLTGINTEAFFGQGTRLTVV.

This chain links TRBV6-6 with TRBJ2-7; 9 bases align to TRBD2. The CDR3 is 14 amino acids. Germline CDR1 and CDR2: MNHNY and SVGAGI (reference sequence). Losses at the gene ends were 2 bases for V and 5 bases for J; bases not matched to a gene: 4. CDR3 bases: TGTGCCAGCAGTTACAGCGGGAGGACCCACGAGCAGTACTTC. Its protein product is CASSYSGRTHEQYF.

This sequence joins TRBV7-8 and TRBJ2-7; D uncertain. The CDR3 has 16 amino acids. CDR1 is SGHVS and CDR2 is FQNEAQ in the germline V gene. Trimming cost V 5 bases and J 2 bases, with 19 bases left between them. The DNA for the CDR3 is TGTGCCAGCAGCCCCTATATTCAAGCCGACACCTACGAGCAGTACTTC. Translated: CASSPYIQADTYEQYF.

The chain links TRBV5-1 to TRBJ2-6, with 11 bases lining up with TRBD2. Germline assignment: CDR1 SGHRS and CDR2 YFSETQ. The CDR3 is 17 amino acids. V gave up 4 bases and J gave up 0 bases; unmatched junction bases: 3. The CDR3, as DNA: TGCGCCAGCAGCCCGGGACTAGCGGCCTCTGGGGCCAACGTCCTGACTTTC. It specifies CASSPGLAASGANVLTF. The full variable domain, rest sourced from reference TRBV5-1 and TRBJ2-6, is KAGVTQTPRYLIKTRGQQVTLSCSPISGHRSVSWYQQTPGQGLQFLFEYFSETQRNKGNFPGRFSGRQFSNSRSEMNVSTLELGDSALYLCASSPGLAASGANVLTFGAGSRLTVL.

The V call is TRBV7-2, the J call TRBJ1-5; D is unresolved. V gave up 1 base and J gave up 5 bases, with 6 bases separating them. Germline CDR1 and CDR2: SGHTA and FQGNSA. The CDR3 length is 13 residues. The chain's CDR3 is CASSLGLYQPQHF. DNA for the CDR3: TGTGCCAGCAGCTTAGGGCTTTATCAGCCCCAGCATTTT.